One TCR beta chain is described in this entry. This record comes from a study of blood T cell repertoires in COVID-19. Study-wide context: T cells, B-cell-depleted T cells, or PBMCs provided the cDNA or gDNA that served as material.

CDR1 and CDR2 (germline): SEHNR, FQNEAQ (reference sequence). This CDR3 spans 14 amino acids. The V gene end was trimmed by 1 base and the J gene end by 3 bases; junction bases not matched to a gene: 2. Data came from immunoSEQ multiplex PCR; TCRdb stores just in-frame clones and leaves some out. Of around 300,000 clones listed, roughly 90% are singletons. Input material: peripheral blood. This sequence was found in a woman between 40 and 50 years old who had recovered from COVID-19. The chain joins TRBV7-9 to TRBJ1-2, with TRBD1 matching 7 bases. As DNA, the CDR3 is TGTGCCAGCAGCTTAGGGGACAGCCACTATGGCTACACCTTC. As protein: CASSLGDSHYGYTF.